This TCR beta chain was identified in a study of blood T cell repertoires in COVID-19. Overall study context: Collection of acute and convalescent COVID-19 samples took place in the United States, Italy and Spain. Nucleic acid was either cDNA or gDNA, and it came from T cells, B-cell-depleted T cells, or PBMCs.

As originally analysed: The authors estimated nucleated cell counts from reference gene primer amplification. The protocol was immunoSEQ multiplex PCR, while the TCRdb copy is restricted to in-frame clones and leaves out a portion. From that table come the V and J calls and clone size; the DNA was used to work out D and trimming. There are 140,000 or so clones in the sample; around 80% occur only once, and roughly 10% lies in the top ten. CDR1 and CDR2 from the germline V gene are SGHRS and YFSETQ. Trimming pared 4 bases from V and 1 base from J, leaving 14 bases between. The CDR3 spans 15 residues. The sequence was collected from a man in his 60s with active or convalescent COVID-19. The material sequenced was peripheral blood. The chain combines TRBV5-1 with TRBJ1-1; the D gene is possibly TRBD1 (5 bases). CDR3 nucleotides: TGCGCCAGCAGCCCGGTTACAGGCGGGAACACTGAAGCTTTCTTT. It yields the protein CASSPVTGGNTEAFF.